The 19 T cell receptor beta chains in this list originate from one sample, sequenced in a study of technical replicates of blood from a handful of donors (dated by TCRdb to the late 2010s). To prepare the library, the immunoSEQ multiplex PCR assay was applied. TCRdb took over this immuneACCESS table, retaining in-frame rearrangements with V and J assigned. Such tables are incomplete; in checked studies, under half of the missing clones stem from an unresolved V gene, and the remainder is unexplained. Counted in this sample were fewer than 15,000 clones; more than 75% of them appeared once. The ten largest clones add up to about 12% of the sample. The sequenced material came from PBMCs. These TCRs come from a human donor in good health.

This clone was counted between two and nine times. The chain employs TRBV27 and TRBJ1-5; no reliable D call. From germline, CDR1 is MNHEY and CDR2 SMNVEV (reference sequence). The CDR3 length is 12 residues. Trimming took 8 bases from V and 5 from J, leaving 10 bases between them. The CDR3 bases are TGTGCCAGCTGGAGGCCGGATCAGCCCCAGCATTTT. Protein product: CASWRPDQPQHF.

CDR3 loop: CSVGTGNTEAFF. As DNA, the CDR3 is TGCAGCGTTGGGACAGGGAACACTGAAGCTTTCTTT. The V gene is TRBV29-1, the J gene TRBJ1-1; 7 bases fit TRBD1. J was trimmed by 1 base and V by 4 bases; bases with no gene match: 0. The CDR3 is 12 residues long. Per the germline V gene, CDR1 is SQVTM and CDR2 is ANQGSEA.

The chain has TRBV11-2 and TRBJ1-1; unclear D gene. V was trimmed by 1 base and J by 2 bases, leaving 5 bases between them. The CDR3 length is 13 residues. Germline V gene lookup returns CDR1 SGHAT and CDR2 FQNNGV. The CDR3 spells CASSLAGNTEAFF. The CDR3 DNA reads TGTGCCAGCAGCTTAGCCGGTAACACTGAAGCTTTCTTT.

This clone has a handful of counts. The chain recombines TRBV19 with TRBJ1-1; the match to TRBD1 covers 10 bases. With V trimmed by 5 bases and J by 3 bases, 9 bases remained unmatched. The CDR3 length is 16 residues. CDR1 and CDR2 (germline): LNHDA, SQIVND (reference sequence). CDR3 coding DNA: TGTGCCAGTAGTTATGGAGAGGGGACAGGGGACACTGAAGCTTTCTTT. This translates into CASSYGEGTGDTEAFF.

The V call is TRBV27, the J call TRBJ2-1, with 12 bases identical to TRBD2. Per the germline V gene, CDR1 is MNHEY and CDR2 is SMNVEV (reference sequence). This CDR3 comprises 18 residues. J gave up 9 bases and V 8 bases, and 20 bases lay outside the gene matches. The CDR3 loop is CASLPPGLAGGSAGEQFF. In DNA, the CDR3 is TGTGCCAGCCTACCTCCCGGGCTAGCGGGAGGGTCTGCCGGTGAGCAGTTCTTC.

This clone was observed a few times. The chain carries TRBV27 and TRBJ2-7; a possible D gene is TRBD1 (7 bases). Per the germline V gene, CDR1 is MNHEY and CDR2 is SMNVEV (reference sequence). The CDR3 totals 15 residues. V was pared by 8 bases and J by 3 bases, with 20 bases between. For the CDR3, the DNA is TGTGCCAGCGCCCCTGGGGCAGGGGGGTTCTACGAGCAGTACTTC. Translated, it gives CASAPGAGGFYEQYF.

V usage is TRBV2 and J usage is TRBJ2-5; possible D gene TRBD1, 6 bases. V was clipped by 4 bases and J by 5 bases, with 17 bases between them. The CDR3 has 15 residues. Germline V gene lookup returns CDR1 SNHLY and CDR2 FYNNEI. In DNA, the CDR3 is TGTGCCAGCAGTGGCAGGGGCGCCCAATCGGAGACCCAGTACTTC. Translation: CASSGRGAQSETQYF.

This chain connects TRBV6-5 to TRBJ2-2; 8 bases align to TRBD2. Trimming took 6 bases from V and 5 from J; bases not matched to a gene: 8. The CDR3 is 15 amino acids. The germline CDR1 and CDR2 sequences are MNHEY and SVGAGI. CDR3 nucleotide sequence: TGTGCCAGCAGGTGGATTCGGGGGGGTACCGGGGAGCTGTTTTTT. This translates into CASRWIRGGTGELFF.

This clone showed up just a few times. The chain recombines TRBV5-1 with TRBJ2-7, with TRBD2 matching over 9 bases. V lost 0 bases, J lost 3 bases, and 4 bases stayed unmatched. CDR1 is SGHRS and CDR2 is YFSETQ in the germline V gene. The CDR3 extends over 15 amino acids. CDR3 sequence (DNA): TGCGCCAGCAGCTTGGGTCCTAGCGGGATCTACGAGCAGTACTTC. It codes for CASSLGPSGIYEQYF.

The chain is built from TRBV11-2 and TRBJ1-1; 9 bases are shared with TRBD1. V was pared by 4 bases and J by 1 base, with 4 bases of the junction left unmatched. The CDR3 runs 15 residues. Germline V gene sequence: CDR1 SGHAT, CDR2 FQNNGV. CDR3 amino acids: CASSSLDRGNTEAFF. The CDR3 bases are TGTGCCAGCAGCTCCTTGGACAGGGGGAACACTGAAGCTTTCTTT.

This clone was recorded a few times. The chain links TRBV7-9 to TRBJ2-5, with no clear D. CDR1 is SEHNR, CDR2 FQNEAQ, per germline (reference sequence). V lost 0 bases, J lost 4 bases, and 9 bases lay in between. The CDR3 has 14 residues. The CDR3 here is CASSLAAGGETQYF. CDR3 coding DNA: TGTGCCAGCAGCTTAGCAGCTGGTGGAGAGACCCAGTACTTC.

This clone occurred once. The rearrangement links TRBV6-5 to TRBJ1-2, with TRBD1 identical over 8 bases. V was pared by 0 bases and J by 6 bases, with 6 bases of the junction left unmatched. Germline V gene sequence: CDR1 MNHEY, CDR2 SVGAGI. This CDR3 contains 15 residues. The CDR3 sequence: CASSYSNARGHGYTF. The CDR3 DNA is TGTGCCAGCAGTTACTCGAACGCCAGGGGGCATGGCTACACCTTC.

This rearrangement joins TRBV7-9 to TRBJ1-5; D is perhaps TRBD1 (5 bases). In germline, CDR1 is SEHNR, CDR2 FQNEAQ (reference sequence). With 6 bases removed from V and 0 bases from J, the gap between germline ends came to 9 bases. This CDR3 comprises 14 residues. The CDR3 sequence is CASSQGYSNQPQHF. CDR3 coding DNA: TGTGCCAGCAGTCAGGGTTATAGCAATCAGCCCCAGCATTTT.

This chain joins TRBV5-1 and TRBJ1-5, with D unclear. CDR3 length: 15 residues. The germline V gene has CDR1 SGHRS and CDR2 YFSETQ. V was shortened by 0 bases and J by 2 bases, with 9 bases between the two germline ends. CDR3 DNA: TGCGCCAGCAGCTTGGGGGCCGGGGGCAATCAGCCCCAGCATTTT. Encoded protein: CASSLGAGGNQPQHF. The variable domain in full, completed from reference TRBV5-1 and TRBJ1-5, reads KAGVTQTPRYLIKTRGQQVTLSCSPISGHRSVSWYQQTPGQGLQFLFEYFSETQRNKGNFPGRFSGRQFSNSRSEMNVSTLELGDSALYLCASSLGAGGNQPQHFGDGTRLSIL.

V and J are TRBV15 and TRBJ1-2, with TRBD1 identical over 9 bases. CDR1 is LNHNV, CDR2 YYDKDF, per germline (reference sequence). This CDR3 has 17 amino acids. The V gene end was trimmed by 8 bases and the J gene end by 10 bases; junction bases not matched to a gene: 23. The CDR3, as DNA: TGTGCCACCTCTCAACAGGGGGCGCTGCCATTAACTATGGACTACACCTTC. Protein: CATSQQGALPLTMDYTF.

The genes are TRBV11-1 and TRBJ1-1, with no clear D. This CDR3 region has 15 residues. The V gene lost 5 bases and the J gene lost 5 bases, with 18 bases spanning the gap. Germline CDR1 reads SGHAT; CDR2 reads FQDESV (reference sequence). The CDR3: CASSDPSTSGTEAFF. CDR3 nucleotide sequence: TGTGCCAGCAGCGATCCCAGTACATCGGGTACTGAAGCTTTCTTT.

V and J are TRBV7-9 and TRBJ2-7, with 8 bases lining up with TRBD2. V lost 9 bases and J lost 5; bases outside the gene matches: 12. Germline V gene sequence: CDR1 SEHNR, CDR2 FQNEAQ (reference sequence). The CDR3 extends over 14 amino acids. The CDR3 DNA follows: TGTGCCAGTTCCCGGGGGGGAGAGAGAGACGAGCAGTACTTC. This gives the protein CASSRGGERDEQYF.

The chain couples TRBV2 to TRBJ2-3; D gene ambiguous. The germline V and J ends were trimmed by 1 base and 4 bases, with 9 bases remaining between them. This CDR3 has 14 residues. Germline V lookup: CDR1 SNHLY, CDR2 FYNNEI. The CDR3 region is CASSEVGQADTQYF. DNA of the CDR3: TGTGCCAGCAGTGAAGTGGGTCAGGCAGATACGCAGTATTTT.

This clone showed up just a few times. The CDR3 sequence: CASTGTGSQAFF. The CDR3 region has the DNA TGTGCCAGCACGGGGACAGGGTCCCAAGCTTTCTTT. The genes are TRBV6-1 and TRBJ1-1, with 9 bases fitting TRBD1. The CDR3 length is 12 residues. The germline V gene encodes CDR1 MNHNS and CDR2 SASEGT. Trimming cost V 7 bases and J 9 bases; bases outside gene matches: 6.